The clone carrying this T cell receptor beta chain was seen only a few times. V lost 2 bases to trimming and J lost 2 bases, with 20 bases between them. This CDR3 comprises 18 residues. CDR1 MNHEY and CDR2 SVGEGT come from the germline V gene. The data belong to a study of patients with pleural tuberculosis. TCRdb processed the reads anew with MiXCR; each CDR3 protein has one entry. The sample consists of 45,000 to 60,000 distinct CDR3 sequences, about 7.9% of them appearing once. The chain uses TRBV6-2 or TRBV6-3 and TRBJ2-3, with D unclear. This receptor was obtained from a human donor with pleural tuberculosis. This CDR3 reads CASSYPMKGGINTDTQYF. The DNA for the CDR3 is TGTGCCAGCAGTTACCCTATGAAAGGCGGAATAAACACAGATACGCAGTATTTT.